This TCR beta chain was captured in a study of PD-1 blockade in mismatch repair-deficient tumors. Study results and caveats: After pembrolizumab, tumor-resident clones rose rapidly, then generally contracted before radiologic responses.

A remark on this clone: Its specificity is unknown.

Time point given: roughly 9-day in vitro stimulation with candidate neoantigen peptide 5. Each of several ELISpot-reactive candidate peptides was used for roughly 11-day stimulation. Baseline for clone expansion was a parallel culture with no peptide. Clones were read by immunoSEQ multiplex PCR, and TCRdb kept only the in-frame ones, dropping some. Here the sample spans around 14,000 clones, less than 85% being singletons. This CDR3 contains 15 residues. Germline V gene data show CDR1 as MDHEN and CDR2 as SYDVKM. V was clipped by 4 bases and J by 8 bases; unmatched bases: 8. The source is an adult with mismatch repair-deficient cancer. Sequences were derived from cells cultured in vitro, sampled from a patient treated with pembrolizumab. V gene TRBV28 combines with J gene TRBJ2-1, with 10 bases lining up with TRBD2. The CDR3 DNA reads as TGTGCCAGCAGTTCCCCCCTAGCGGGAGTGTATGAGCAGTTCTTC. Translation gives CASSSPLAGVYEQFF. Looking up the rest from reference TRBV28 and TRBJ2-1 gives the full variable domain: DVKVTQSSRYLVKRTGEKVFLECVQDMDHENMFWYRQDPGLGLRLIYFSYDVKMKEKGDIPEGYSVSREKKERFSLILESASTNQTSMYLCASSSPLAGVYEQFFGPGTRLTVL.